This T cell receptor beta chain was found in a study of CD8+CD57+ T cells in acquired aplastic anemia (dated by TCRdb to the late 2010s). About the investigation overall: DNA extracted from sorted CD4+ and CD8+ cells had a mean of around 3 ug, with a range of roughly 0.19 to 27.4 ug. A CD8+CD57+ expansion meant a frequency higher than the mean frequency seen in healthy subjects.

Genomic DNA was used as template for profiling of TCR beta VDJ combinations and CDR3 sequences. An Illumina HiSeq 2000 was the platform used for TCR repertoire sequencing. From the authors' description of their analysis: Repertoire assessment relied on Simpson's diversity index, CDR3 size and DJ length profiles, and TRBV/TRBJ rearrangement plots. The most abundant DNA sequence in the deep sequencing data was taken as the immunodominant clone. CDR3 amino acid sequences were checked for sharing across subjects and were also compared against the VDJdb database and published repertoires. The raw public data were reprocessed by TCRdb itself: fastp quality trimming at Q25, MiXCR clonotype calling, in-frame beta chains only. CDR3 protein duplicates are merged, each entry listing the most common genes and DNA. The V and J calls come from TCRdb's annotation, not from the publication. The sample contains hundreds of thousands of distinct CDR3 sequences, over 25% of them found a single time. The leading ten clones occupy roughly 0.8% of the sample.

Trimmed from V: 6 bases; trimmed from J: 1 base; junction bases lacking a gene match: 5. CDR3 length: 16 amino acids, cysteine to phenylalanine. This entry keeps only the CDR3 DNA: 48 bases, framed from base 1. This clonotype came up a few times. Its antigen is currently not known. The sample holds no much larger clone one base away, and base qualities are not on file. Patients chosen for sequencing had shown expansion of CD8+CD57+ cells by flow cytometry. Severe acquired aplastic anemia was diagnosed in all patients according to International Study of Aplastic Anemia and Agranulocytosis and Camitta criteria. At the time blood was sampled, none of the patients had received any therapy. In this study, sorted CD4+ and CD8+ T cells from the blood of healthy subjects and of severe aplastic anemia patients had their TCR repertoires deep-sequenced. Patients were enrolled under clinicaltrials.gov protocols 00001620, 01623167, 00001397, 00071045, 00081523 and 00961064 in the USA. Ficoll-Paque density gradient centrifugation was used to isolate peripheral blood mononuclear cells. CD4+ and CD8+ T cells were sorted by FACS or magnetic beads before DNA extraction.

The study at large found these results: CD8+ Simpson's diversity did not differ significantly between patients and healthy controls (P=0.060). Although roughly 30 CD8+ CDR3 sequences were shared by patients and controls, these sequences appeared highly expressed in patients and within the immunodominant clones of patients.

This clonotype originated in a human donor with aplastic anemia. The source material was sorted CD4+, CD8+, or CD8+CD57+ T cells (not recorded which) from PBMCs. The sequence joins TRBV12-3 or TRBV12-4 to TRBJ1-6, with TRBD1 matching 8 junction bases. The bases are TGTGCCAGCAGCAGAACAGGGGGGTCCTATAATTCACCCCTCCACTTT. The translation is CASSRTGGSYNSPLHF.